This TCR beta chain derives from a study of blood T cells in healthy people across ages. For the second PCR, which ran for about 6 to 11 cycles, a sample-barcoded 5' primer and a J-beta primer mix were used. With 12 random nucleotides, a template-switch adaptor tagged each individual cDNA molecule. TCRdb fed the 5' RACE reads into MiXCR, producing one record per CDR3 protein. Of fewer than 750,000 distinct CDR3 sequences in the sample, 52% were seen once. Sequencing used blood. The TCR originated in a woman older than 75 in good health.

The CDR3 sequence: CASGRDRVYEQYF. CDR3 nucleotides: TGTGCCAGCGGCCGGGACAGGGTATACGAGCAGTACTTC. This chain connects TRBV7-2 to TRBJ2-7, with TRBD1 matching 9 bases. V trimming: 8 bases; J trimming: 4 bases; junction bases outside the gene matches: 6. The CDR3 spans 13 residues. Germline V gene lookup returns CDR1 SGHTA and CDR2 FQGNSA.